Shown below are 9 T cell receptor beta chains from a single sample sequenced in a study of shared clonotypes between healthy human individuals. Repertoires were generated with immunoSEQ multiplex PCR, while TCRdb's copy carries only in-frame clones and drops some. The table records a few hundred thousand clones, roughly 95% of them present only once. Terminally differentiated effector memory CD45RA+ cells were excluded from the naive CD8 cells, which were CD45RO-negative and positively selected for CCR7. Input material: naive CD8+ T cells sorted from blood. All receptors come from a woman aged 25 to 39 in good health.

Of note for this clone: Other DNA sequences in this sample translate to the same CDR3. V is TRBV9 and J is TRBJ2-7; no firm D call. Trimming removed 0 bases from V and 2 bases from J, with 6 bases in between. Looked up from germline, CDR1 is SGDLS and CDR2 is YYNGEE. The CDR3 has 13 residues. CDR3 amino acids: CASSVGTAYEQYF. The CDR3 bases are TGTGCCAGCAGCGTAGGTACCGCCTACGAGCAGTACTTC.

J is TRBJ1-1 and V is TRBV27; D unresolved. This CDR3 has 12 residues. V lost 6 bases and J lost 1, with 6 bases in between. Per germline, CDR1 MNHEY and CDR2 SMNVEV (reference sequence). CDR3 nucleotide sequence: TGTGCCAGCAGGAGACCGAACACTGAAGCTTTCTTT. Translation gives CASRRPNTEAFF.

The CDR3 DNA is TGTGCCAGCAGTTTAGGTCCGGGAACGGGAAACACCATATATTTT. This translates into CASSLGPGTGNTIYF. J is TRBJ1-3 and V is TRBV27; D is uncertain. The CDR3 contains 15 residues. Between the trimmed V and J ends, which lost 2 bases and 4 bases, there was a span of 12 bases. The germline V gene has CDR1 MNHEY and CDR2 SMNVEV (reference sequence).

This clone was counted a single time. V usage is TRBV28 and J usage is TRBJ1-4, with 8 bases matching TRBD1. Germline CDR1 reads MDHEN; CDR2 reads SYDVKM. This CDR3 is 17 amino acids long. V gave up 2 bases and J gave up 8 bases; unmatched junction bases: 13. As DNA, the CDR3 is TGTGCCAGCAGTTTAGGCCCCGGACAGGGTGAAGGCGAAAAACTGTTTTTT. It is translated as CASSLGPGQGEGEKLFF.

The CDR3 nucleotides are TGTGCCAGCAGCTTAGAGTCGGGGACAGGGGGTATGGCCAAAAACATTCAGTACTTC. Its translation: CASSLESGTGGMAKNIQYF. This chain connects TRBV11-2 to TRBJ2-4; 11 positions agree with TRBD1. CDR3 length: 19 residues. The V segment lost 0 bases and the J segment 1 base; nucleotides outside the gene matches: 8. Looked up from germline, CDR1 is SGHAT and CDR2 is FQNNGV. The full variable domain, with the rest looked up from reference TRBV11-2 and TRBJ2-4, is EAGVAQSPRYKIIEKRQSVAFWCNPISGHATLYWYQQILGQGPKLLIQFQNNGVVDDSQLPKDRFSAERLKGVDSTLKIQPAKLEDSAVYLCASSLESGTGGMAKNIQYFGAGTRLSVL.

This chain uses TRBV5-1 with TRBJ1-2; D remains ambiguous. The germline V gene encodes CDR1 SGHRS and CDR2 YFSETQ. Trimming removed 4 bases at V and 4 bases at J, with 11 bases between. This CDR3 is built from 13 residues. CDR3 sequence: CASSPTRSYGYTF. The CDR3 nucleotides read TGCGCCAGCAGCCCGACTCGCTCCTATGGCTACACCTTC.

The V and J genes are TRBV28 and TRBJ1-2; D gene uncertain. The V end was cut by 6 bases, the J end by 8 bases, with 16 bases between. CDR3 length: 13 residues. Germline assignment: CDR1 MDHEN and CDR2 SYDVKM. The CDR3 DNA sequence: TGTGCCAGCAGCGCTGACGGACCGCACGGCTACACCTTC. Residues: CASSADGPHGYTF.

The V and J genes are TRBV27 and TRBJ1-5; no clear D gene. In germline, CDR1 is MNHEY, CDR2 SMNVEV (reference sequence). The V gene lost 10 bases and the J gene lost 3 bases, with 22 bases spanning the gap. The CDR3 totals 16 residues. The CDR3 DNA is TGTGCCACCGCCGATACAATGGGGTTTGCCAATCAGCCCCAGCATTTT. Its translation: CATADTMGFANQPQHF.

This chain links TRBV28 with TRBJ1-3; D not certain. The CDR3 consists of 13 residues. Per germline, CDR1 MDHEN and CDR2 SYDVKM. The ends were cut back, 2 bases at V and 4 bases at J, with 6 bases in the middle. CDR3 loop: CASSLEPGNTIYF. The CDR3 DNA is TGTGCCAGCAGTTTAGAGCCCGGAAACACCATATATTTT.